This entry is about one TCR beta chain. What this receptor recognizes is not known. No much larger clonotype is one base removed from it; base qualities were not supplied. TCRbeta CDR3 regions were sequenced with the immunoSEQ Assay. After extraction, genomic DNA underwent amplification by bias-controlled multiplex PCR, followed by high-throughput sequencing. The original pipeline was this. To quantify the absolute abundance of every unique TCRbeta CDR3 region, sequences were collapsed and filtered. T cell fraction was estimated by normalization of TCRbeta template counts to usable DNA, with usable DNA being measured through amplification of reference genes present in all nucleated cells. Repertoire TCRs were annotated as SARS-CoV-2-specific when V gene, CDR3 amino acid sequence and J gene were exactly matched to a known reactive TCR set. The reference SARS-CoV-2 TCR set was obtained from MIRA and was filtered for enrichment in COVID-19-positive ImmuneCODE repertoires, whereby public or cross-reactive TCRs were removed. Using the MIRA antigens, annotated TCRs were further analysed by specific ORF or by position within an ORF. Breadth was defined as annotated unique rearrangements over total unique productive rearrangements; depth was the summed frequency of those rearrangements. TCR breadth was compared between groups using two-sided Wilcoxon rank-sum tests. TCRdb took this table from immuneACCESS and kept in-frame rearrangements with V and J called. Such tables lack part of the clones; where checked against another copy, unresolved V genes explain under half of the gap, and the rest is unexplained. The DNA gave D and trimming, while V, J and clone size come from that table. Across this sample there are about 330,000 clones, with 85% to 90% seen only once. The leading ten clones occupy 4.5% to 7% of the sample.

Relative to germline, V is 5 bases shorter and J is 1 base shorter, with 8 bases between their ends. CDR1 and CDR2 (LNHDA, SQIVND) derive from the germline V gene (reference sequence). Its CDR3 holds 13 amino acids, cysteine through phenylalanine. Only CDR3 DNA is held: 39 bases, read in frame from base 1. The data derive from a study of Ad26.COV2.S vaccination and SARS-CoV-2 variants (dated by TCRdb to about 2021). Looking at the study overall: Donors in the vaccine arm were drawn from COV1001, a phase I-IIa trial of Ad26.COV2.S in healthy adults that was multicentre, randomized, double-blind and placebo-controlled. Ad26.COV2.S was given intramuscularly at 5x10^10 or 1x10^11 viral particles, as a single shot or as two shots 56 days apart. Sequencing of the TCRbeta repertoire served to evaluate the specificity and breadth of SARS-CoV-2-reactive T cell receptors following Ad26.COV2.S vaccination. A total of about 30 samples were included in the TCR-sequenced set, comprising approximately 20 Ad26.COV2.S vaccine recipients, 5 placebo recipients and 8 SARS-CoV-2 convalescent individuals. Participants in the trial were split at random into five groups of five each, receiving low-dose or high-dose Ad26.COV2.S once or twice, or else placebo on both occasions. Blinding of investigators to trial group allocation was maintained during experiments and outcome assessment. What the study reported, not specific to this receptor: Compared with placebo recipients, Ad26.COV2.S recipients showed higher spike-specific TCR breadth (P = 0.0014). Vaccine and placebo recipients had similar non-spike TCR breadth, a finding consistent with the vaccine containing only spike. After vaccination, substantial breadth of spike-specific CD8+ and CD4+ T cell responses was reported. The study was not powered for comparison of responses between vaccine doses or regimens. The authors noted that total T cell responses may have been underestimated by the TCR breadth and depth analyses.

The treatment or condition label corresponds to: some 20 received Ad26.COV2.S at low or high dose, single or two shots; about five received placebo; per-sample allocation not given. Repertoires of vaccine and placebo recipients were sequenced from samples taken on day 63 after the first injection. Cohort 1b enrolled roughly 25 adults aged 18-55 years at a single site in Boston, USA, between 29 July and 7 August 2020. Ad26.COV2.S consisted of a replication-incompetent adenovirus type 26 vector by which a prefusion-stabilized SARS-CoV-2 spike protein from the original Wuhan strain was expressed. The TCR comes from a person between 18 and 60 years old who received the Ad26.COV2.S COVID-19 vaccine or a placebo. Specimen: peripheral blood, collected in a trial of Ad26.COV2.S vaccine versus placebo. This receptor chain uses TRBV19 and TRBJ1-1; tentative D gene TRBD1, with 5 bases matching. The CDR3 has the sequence CASSPTENTEAFF. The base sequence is TGTGCCAGTAGTCCGACAGAGAACACTGAAGCTTTCTTT. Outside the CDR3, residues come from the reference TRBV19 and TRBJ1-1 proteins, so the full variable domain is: DGGITQSPKYLFRKEGQNVTLSCEQNLNHDAMYWYRQDPGQGLRLIYYSQIVNDFQKGDIAEGYSVSREKKESFPLTVTSAQKNPTAFYLCASSPTENTEAFFGQGTRLTVV.